The 13 T cell receptor beta chains below come from one sample, sequenced in a study of blood T cell repertoires in COVID-19. Libraries were prepared by immunoSEQ multiplex PCR; TCRdb keeps only in-frame clonotypes and omits some of them. This table holds 210,000 or so clones, about 90% found once. The sample consisted of peripheral blood. The receptors derive from a man between 18 and 35 years old with active or convalescent COVID-19.

The chain employs TRBV12-3 or TRBV12-4 and TRBJ1-5; D call uncertain. The CDR3 is 13 residues long. Trimming removed 6 bases from V and 4 bases from J, with 10 bases in between. The DNA for the CDR3 is TGTGCCAGCAGGGAAACAGAGAATCAGCCCCAGCATTTT. Its translation is CASRETENQPQHF.

The chain carries TRBV6-5 and TRBJ1-1; 10 nucleotides line up with TRBD1. The CDR3 runs to 14 residues. Germline CDR1 and CDR2: MNHEY and SVGAGI. Unmatched junction bases numbered 11, after V lost 10 bases and J lost 6 bases. The CDR3 is CATRTGGGRPEAFF. DNA of the CDR3: TGTGCCACCCGGACAGGGGGTGGAAGGCCTGAAGCTTTCTTT.

This sequence joins TRBV7-2 and TRBJ2-3; D not resolved. CDR1 is SGHTA, CDR2 FQGNSA, per germline. The ends were cut back, 3 bases at V and 1 base at J, with 2 bases in the middle. CDR3 length: 12 amino acids. This chain's CDR3 is CASSFGTDTQYF. As DNA, the CDR3 is TGTGCCAGCAGCTTCGGCACAGATACGCAGTATTTT.

The CDR3, as DNA: TGCGCCAGCAGCCAAACGTGGGGACTAGCGGGAGTAAGAGAGACCCAGTACTTC. Encoded protein: CASSQTWGLAGVRETQYF. This chain joins TRBV4-3 and TRBJ2-5, with 14 bases aligning to TRBD2. V lost 2 bases, J lost 4 bases, and 9 bases stayed unmatched. The CDR3 extends over 18 amino acids. Per the germline V gene, CDR1 is LGHNA and CDR2 is YSLEER.

The gene calls are TRBV28 and TRBJ1-5; D is uncertain. From germline, CDR1 is MDHEN and CDR2 SYDVKM. V was trimmed by 8 bases and J by 0 bases, leaving 8 bases between them. The CDR3 is 13 amino acids. The CDR3 region is CASQTDSNQPQHF. The CDR3 DNA reads as TGTGCCAGCCAAACAGATAGCAATCAGCCCCAGCATTTT.

This chain connects TRBV4-3 to TRBJ2-3; D call uncertain. The V end lost 1 base, the J end lost 6 bases, and 14 bases lay between the germline ends. The CDR3 is 15 residues long. The germline V gene encodes CDR1 LGHNA and CDR2 YSLEER. CDR3 coding DNA: TGCGCCAGCAGCCAAGCGGTAAATATCGGGGATACGCAGTATTTT. Protein product: CASSQAVNIGDTQYF.

The chain joins TRBV5-5 to TRBJ1-1; TRBD1 agrees at 7 bases. The CDR3 extends over 17 amino acids. V trimming: 2 bases; J trimming: 6 bases; junction bases outside the gene matches: 16. Germline loops: CDR1 SGHKS, CDR2 YYEKEE (reference sequence). DNA for the CDR3: TGTGCCAGCAGCTTAGTAAGGGGGCGCGTCTCTACGCCTGAAGCTTTCTTT. It codes for CASSLVRGRVSTPEAFF.

V and J are TRBV6-5 and TRBJ2-4; 9 bases are shared with TRBD2. With 4 bases clipped from V and 7 bases from J, the junction kept 8 bases outside the gene matches. In germline, CDR1 is MNHEY, CDR2 SVGAGI. CDR3 size: 15 residues. The CDR3 nucleotides are TGTGCCAGCAGTTTACGGGCGGGAGGGCCTAACATTCAGTACTTC. Its protein is CASSLRAGGPNIQYF.

The rearrangement uses TRBV30 and TRBJ1-5; 7 bases align to TRBD1. Germline trimming cut 5 bases from V and 0 bases from J; bases unmatched to any gene: 4. The CDR3 has 14 residues. Per germline, CDR1 GTSNPN and CDR2 SVGIG (reference sequence). The CDR3 loop reads CAWGQGDSNQPQHF. CDR3 nucleotide sequence: TGTGCCTGGGGCCAGGGGGATAGCAATCAGCCCCAGCATTTT.

There are a few counts of this clone. The V gene is TRBV11-2, the J gene TRBJ1-1, with unresolved D. There are 14 residues in the CDR3. Germline CDR1 and CDR2: SGHAT and FQNNGV. Trimming removed 2 bases from V and 1 base from J, with 8 bases in between. The CDR3, as DNA: TGTGCCAGCAGCTTAACCACGGGGAACACTGAAGCTTTCTTT. It is translated as CASSLTTGNTEAFF.

The table lists this clone with many counts. The chain combines TRBV18 with TRBJ1-2; D gene uncertain. The CDR3 loop spans 15 amino acids. Germline CDR1 KGHSH, CDR2 LQKENI. Trimming stripped 2 bases from V and 3 bases from J, with 13 bases between. The CDR3 is CASSPLEGSDYGYTF. The CDR3 DNA follows: TGTGCCAGCTCACCATTGGAGGGATCGGACTATGGCTACACCTTC.

Of note for this clone: The sample carries other DNA sequences with the same CDR3. The chain uses TRBV19 and TRBJ2-1; 9 nucleotides align to TRBD2. Looked up from germline, CDR1 is LNHDA and CDR2 is SQIVND (reference sequence). V shed 3 bases, J shed 4 bases, and the junction held 7 bases outside the gene matches. This CDR3 has 16 residues. Here the CDR3 DNA reads TGTGCCAGTAGTATCGGTCTAGCGGGACTTTACAATGAGCAGTTCTTC. It is translated as CASSIGLAGLYNEQFF.

The rearrangement uses TRBV29-1 and TRBJ1-5; 9 positions match TRBD1. The CDR3 has 13 residues. Germline V gene lookup returns CDR1 SQVTM and CDR2 ANQGSEA. V trimming: 4 bases; J trimming: 3 bases; junction bases outside the gene matches: 1. The DNA for the CDR3 is TGCAGCGTTGGGACAGGGGACAATCAGCCCCAGCATTTT. Protein product: CSVGTGDNQPQHF.